Listed here are 25 T cell receptor beta chains from one sample, sequenced in a study of blood T cell repertoires in COVID-19 (TCRdb year 2020). The library relied on the immunoSEQ multiplex PCR assay. TCRdb mirrors the immuneACCESS table, restricted to in-frame sequences. Some clones are absent from its copies; in checked studies, under half trace to an unresolved V gene, and the reason for the others is unknown. This sample has fewer than 200,000 clones in its table, and approximately 90% of those were observed once. The ten most abundant clones make up roughly 5.6% of the sample. The sample was peripheral blood. The receptors shown here come from a man in his forties with active or convalescent COVID-19.

The V and J genes are TRBV7-3 and TRBJ2-3; a weak D match, TRBD2 (5 bases). Germline CDR1 reads SGHTA; CDR2 reads FQGTGA. The V end was cut by 5 bases, the J end by 6 bases, with 24 bases between. The CDR3 is 17 amino acids. The CDR3 DNA sequence: TGTGCCAGCAGCGATCTCCGGGGATCTTCGGTTGGCGATACGCAGTATTTT. It specifies CASSDLRGSSVGDTQYF. Complete variable domain (other parts from reference TRBV7-3 and TRBJ2-3): GAGVSQTPSNKVTEKGKYVELRCDPISGHTALYWYRQSLGQGPEFLIYFQGTGAADDSGLPNDRFFAVRPEGSVSTLKIQRTERGDSAVYLCASSDLRGSSVGDTQYFGPGTRLTVL.

V and J are TRBV5-4 and TRBJ1-4; D remains unclear. The CDR3 length is 14 residues. The V gene lost 2 bases and the J gene lost 6 bases, with 11 bases spanning the gap. Germline CDR1 SGHNT, CDR2 YYREEE (reference sequence). The CDR3 loop is CASSFGGFDEKLFF. The CDR3 bases are TGTGCCAGCAGCTTTGGAGGGTTTGATGAAAAACTGTTTTTT.

V and J are TRBV5-1 and TRBJ1-2, with 9 nucleotides matching TRBD1. In germline, CDR1 is SGHRS, CDR2 YFSETQ. The J segment lost 8 bases and the V segment lost 2 bases, leaving 7 bases of the junction unmatched. The CDR3 is made up of 14 amino acids. CDR3 coding DNA: TGCGCCAGCAGCTTTACAGGGGGCCCTCAGGGCTACACCTTC. It yields the protein CASSFTGGPQGYTF.

This chain uses TRBV3-1 (or the pseudogene TRBV3-2) with TRBJ1-1; 7 nucleotides align to TRBD1. This CDR3 region has 15 residues. CDR1 LGHDT and CDR2 YNNKEL come from the germline V gene (reference sequence). Losses at the gene ends were 3 bases for V and 3 bases for J; bases not matched to a gene: 7. CDR3 amino acids: CASSHGRGRDTEAFF. The CDR3 DNA reads TGTGCCAGCAGCCACGGCAGGGGGAGAGACACTGAAGCTTTCTTT.

The gene calls are TRBV2 and TRBJ1-6; possible D gene TRBD1, 6 bases. CDR1 is SNHLY, CDR2 FYNNEI, per germline. Between the trimmed V and J ends, which lost 1 base and 0 bases, there was a span of 10 bases. CDR3 size: 17 residues. The CDR3 coding sequence is TGTGCCAGCAGTGAAGGGACAGCCGGCTCCTATAATTCACCCCTCCACTTT. It is translated as CASSEGTAGSYNSPLHF. Full variable domain (missing parts from reference TRBV2 and TRBJ1-6): EPEVTQTPSHQVTQMGQEVILRCVPISNHLYFYWYRQILGQKVEFLVSFYNNEISEKSEIFDDQFSVERPDGSNFTLKIRSTKLEDSAMYFCASSEGTAGSYNSPLHFGNGTRLTVT.

This clone has only one observation. V and J are TRBV4-3 and TRBJ1-2; 8 bases map to TRBD1. Losses at the gene ends were 3 bases for V and 8 bases for J; bases not matched to a gene: 14. The CDR3 extends over 16 amino acids. Germline CDR1 reads LGHNA; CDR2 reads YSLEER. Written as DNA, the CDR3 is TGCGCCAGCAGCCAGGAGATGGGACAGGTTAGGAACGGCTACACCTTC. It yields the protein CASSQEMGQVRNGYTF.

The chain uses TRBV5-4 and TRBJ2-5; 7 bases agree with TRBD2. With V trimmed by 4 bases and J by 1 base, 7 bases remained unmatched. Looked up from germline, CDR1 is SGHNT and CDR2 is YYREEE (reference sequence). CDR3 length: 15 residues. The CDR3 DNA reads as TGTGCCAGCAGCGCGGGGACTACAAGCCAAGAGACCCAGTACTTC. Translating gives CASSAGTTSQETQYF.

In its sample, this clone was seen once. The chain uses TRBV5-1 and TRBJ2-6; 8 nucleotides align to TRBD1. The CDR3 consists of 20 residues. Germline trimming cut 1 base from V and 1 base from J; bases unmatched to any gene: 13. The V gene's germline CDR1 is SGHRS and CDR2 YFSETQ. The CDR3 protein is CASSLLDRANILSGANVLTF. The CDR3, as DNA: TGCGCCAGCAGCTTGCTGGACAGGGCCAACATACTATCTGGGGCCAACGTCCTGACTTTC.

V gene TRBV25-1 combines with J gene TRBJ1-1; maybe TRBD1 (5 bases). Trimming stripped 3 bases from V and 4 bases from J, with 6 bases between. The CDR3 sequence is 12 residues long. The germline CDR1 and CDR2 sequences are MGHDK and SYGVNS. CDR3 in amino acids: CASSDRVTEAFF. Here the CDR3 DNA reads TGTGCCAGCAGTGACAGGGTCACTGAAGCTTTCTTT.

Note on this clone: Different DNA sequences within this sample yield the same CDR3. The J gene is TRBJ1-1, the V gene TRBV2; TRBD1 might be the D (5 bases). This CDR3 comprises 14 residues. Germline V gene sequence: CDR1 SNHLY, CDR2 FYNNEI. With 4 bases removed from V and 0 bases from J, the gap between germline ends came to 9 bases. The CDR3 here is CASSGQGVNTEAFF. The DNA of the CDR3 is TGTGCCAGCAGTGGGCAGGGTGTGAACACTGAAGCTTTCTTT.

This chain uses TRBV5-6 with TRBJ1-1; unclear D gene. From germline, CDR1 is SGHDT and CDR2 YYEEEE. V lost 5 bases, J lost 4 bases, and 9 bases lay in between. This CDR3 has 12 residues. The CDR3 region is CASSEDPTEAFF. The CDR3 nucleotides read TGTGCCAGCAGTGAGGATCCCACTGAAGCTTTCTTT. Complete variable domain (other parts from reference TRBV5-6 and TRBJ1-1): DAGVTQSPTHLIKTRGQQVTLRCSPKSGHDTVSWYQQALGQGPQFIFQYYEEEERQRGNFPDRFSGHQFPNYSSELNVNALLLGDSALYLCASSEDPTEAFFGQGTRLTVV.

The rearrangement links TRBV28 to TRBJ2-7, with 10 bases that match TRBD2. This CDR3 is 13 amino acids long. V trimming: 5 bases; J trimming: 6 bases; junction bases outside the gene matches: 4. Per the germline V gene, CDR1 is MDHEN and CDR2 is SYDVKM. CDR3 sequence reads: CASSQPSGGEQYF. As DNA, the CDR3 is TGTGCCAGCAGTCAACCTAGCGGGGGCGAGCAGTACTTC. Full variable domain (missing parts from reference TRBV28 and TRBJ2-7): DVKVTQSSRYLVKRTGEKVFLECVQDMDHENMFWYRQDPGLGLRLIYFSYDVKMKEKGDIPEGYSVSREKKERFSLILESASTNQTSMYLCASSQPSGGEQYFGPGTRLTVT.

The rearrangement uses TRBV18 and TRBJ2-7; D might be TRBD2 (5 bases). The germline V gene has CDR1 KGHSH and CDR2 LQKENI. The CDR3 is 17 residues long. V dropped 6 bases and J dropped 1 base, with 22 bases sitting between them. The CDR3 here is CASSYRGIPFGSYEQYF. In DNA form, the CDR3 reads TGTGCCAGCTCCTATCGAGGGATTCCATTTGGTTCCTACGAGCAGTACTTC.

The sample holds a few counts of this clone. This chain joins TRBV5-1 and TRBJ2-1, with 7 bases fitting TRBD2. J gave up 2 bases and V 4 bases, and 6 bases lay outside the gene matches. Germline CDR1 and CDR2: SGHRS and YFSETQ. This CDR3 has 15 residues. DNA for the CDR3: TGCGCCAGCAGCCTGAACGGGGGGACCTACAATGAGCAGTTCTTC. Amino acids: CASSLNGGTYNEQFF.

This sequence joins TRBV19 and TRBJ1-1, with 12 nucleotides matching TRBD1. Germline V gene data show CDR1 as LNHDA and CDR2 as SQIVND (reference sequence). This CDR3 contains 16 residues. Trimming removed 5 bases from V and 3 bases from J; junction bases left unmatched: 7. CDR3 sequence (DNA): TGTGCCAGTAGTCTAGGGACAGGGGGCAGAGACACTGAAGCTTTCTTT. Its translation: CASSLGTGGRDTEAFF. Variable domain in full (rest from reference TRBV19 and TRBJ1-1): DGGITQSPKYLFRKEGQNVTLSCEQNLNHDAMYWYRQDPGQGLRLIYYSQIVNDFQKGDIAEGYSVSREKKESFPLTVTSAQKNPTAFYLCASSLGTGGRDTEAFFGQGTRLTVV.

V is TRBV5-4 and J is TRBJ1-6, with D tentatively TRBD1 (5 bases). CDR1 and CDR2 (germline): SGHNT, YYREEE (reference sequence). V lost 4 bases and J lost 0, with 17 bases in between. This CDR3 spans 18 amino acids. Here the CDR3 reads CASSKGPDTSSYNSPLHF. CDR3 DNA sequence: TGTGCCAGCAGCAAAGGCCCGGACACGAGCTCCTATAATTCACCCCTCCACTTT.

The chain is built from TRBV27 and TRBJ1-2; 9 nucleotides agree with TRBD1. CDR1 and CDR2 from the germline V gene are MNHEY and SMNVEV (reference sequence). V lost 3 bases to trimming and J lost 7 bases; unmatched junction nucleotides: 9. The CDR3 covers 15 residues. The CDR3 DNA sequence: TGTGCCAGCAGTTTGGGGACAGGGAGTAGGAGTGGCTACACCTTC. The encoded protein is CASSLGTGSRSGYTF.

The chain employs TRBV6-1 and TRBJ2-7; tentatively, D is TRBD2 (7 bases). The ends were cut back, 0 bases at V and 4 bases at J, with 16 bases in the middle. Germline assignment: CDR1 MNHNS and CDR2 SASEGT. The CDR3 has 16 residues. Here the CDR3 reads CASSEAWGRGLYEQYF. The CDR3 nucleotides read TGTGCCAGCAGTGAAGCATGGGGGAGGGGGTTGTACGAGCAGTACTTC.

The chain joins TRBV5-1 to TRBJ2-1, with 7 nucleotides matching TRBD1. This CDR3 has 16 residues. The germline CDR1 and CDR2 sequences are SGHRS and YFSETQ. V lost 0 bases, J lost 4 bases, and 7 bases stayed unmatched. CDR3 sequence: CASSLGDRVTYNEQFF. The CDR3 DNA is TGCGCCAGCAGCTTGGGTGACAGGGTGACTTACAATGAGCAGTTCTTC.

The chain joins TRBV28 to TRBJ2-7; perhaps TRBD2 as D (5 bases). This CDR3 has 16 amino acids. Trimming left V 6 bases short and J 0 bases short, with 18 bases between. CDR1 MDHEN and CDR2 SYDVKM come from the germline V gene. The CDR3 spells CASSHPTRLSSYEQYF. The CDR3 region has the DNA TGTGCCAGCAGCCATCCCACAAGACTAAGCTCCTACGAGCAGTACTTC.

The gene calls are TRBV6-5 and TRBJ2-7; D unclear. V was pared by 7 bases and J by 2 bases, with 15 bases between. The CDR3 sequence is 14 residues long. CDR1 is MNHEY and CDR2 is SVGAGI in the germline V gene. In DNA, the CDR3 is TGTGCCAGCATTCGAAGCACAGCAACCTACGAGCAGTACTTC. Encoded protein: CASIRSTATYEQYF.

This rearrangement joins TRBV24-1 to TRBJ2-3; unclear D gene. This CDR3 region has 14 residues. Germline CDR1 is KGHDR and CDR2 is SFDVKD. V lost 3 bases to trimming and J lost 4 bases, with 10 bases between them. Here the CDR3 DNA reads TGTGCCACCAGTGATGTGACAAGTTCAGATACGCAGTATTTT. As protein: CATSDVTSSDTQYF.

The V and J genes are TRBV19 and TRBJ1-5, with D unclear. This CDR3 is built from 14 residues. CDR1 and CDR2 from the germline V gene are LNHDA and SQIVND (reference sequence). Between the trimmed V and J ends, which lost 3 bases and 8 bases, there was a span of 14 bases. Written as DNA, the CDR3 is TGTGCCAGTAGTATCAGCGGGCTTCGGGAGCCCCAGCATTTT. Translation gives CASSISGLREPQHF. Drawing the rest from reference TRBV19 and TRBJ1-5, the complete variable domain is DGGITQSPKYLFRKEGQNVTLSCEQNLNHDAMYWYRQDPGQGLRLIYYSQIVNDFQKGDIAEGYSVSREKKESFPLTVTSAQKNPTAFYLCASSISGLREPQHFGDGTRLSIL.

The J gene is TRBJ2-1, the V gene TRBV11-2, with 8 bases identical to TRBD1. The length of the CDR3 is 17 residues. V trimming: 1 base; J trimming: 8 bases; junction bases outside the gene matches: 13. Germline V gene lookup returns CDR1 SGHAT and CDR2 FQNNGV. CDR3 DNA: TGTGCCAGCAGCTTAGGGACAGGGAGGTCCATTCGTCATGAGCAGTTCTTC. It codes for CASSLGTGRSIRHEQFF.

The V gene is TRBV5-5, the J gene TRBJ1-2, with D possibly being TRBD1 (5 bases). The CDR3 extends over 15 amino acids. V was clipped by 1 base and J by 4 bases, with 14 bases between them. The germline gives CDR1 SGHKS, CDR2 YYEKEE (reference sequence). CDR3 sequence (DNA): TGTGCCAGCAGCTTGCAGGCCAGGGCCATCTATGGCTACACCTTC. Its protein is CASSLQARAIYGYTF.